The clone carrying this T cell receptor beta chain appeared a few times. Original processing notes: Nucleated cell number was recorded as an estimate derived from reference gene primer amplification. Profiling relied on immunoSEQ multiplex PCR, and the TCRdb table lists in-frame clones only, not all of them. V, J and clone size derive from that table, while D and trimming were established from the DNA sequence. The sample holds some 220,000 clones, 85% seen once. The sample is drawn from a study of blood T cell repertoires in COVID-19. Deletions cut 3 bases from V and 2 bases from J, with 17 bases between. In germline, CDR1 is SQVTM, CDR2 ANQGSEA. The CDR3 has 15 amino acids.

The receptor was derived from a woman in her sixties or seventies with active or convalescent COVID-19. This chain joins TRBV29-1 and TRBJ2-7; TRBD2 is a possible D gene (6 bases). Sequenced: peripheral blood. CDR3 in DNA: TGCAGCGTTGAGGCGAACGTCCGCGGGGCCTACGAGCAGTACTTC. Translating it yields CSVEANVRGAYEQYF.